This TCR beta chain was identified in a study of cytomegalovirus exposure and HLA in healthy donors. Turning to this clone: What it recognizes is unknown.

The length of the CDR3 is 15 residues. The V gene lost 0 bases and the J gene lost 0 bases, with 9 bases spanning the gap. Looked up from germline, CDR1 is SGHTS and CDR2 is YDEGEE. Produced via immunoSEQ multiplex PCR; TCRdb's table is partial and in-frame only. This repertoire shows 150,000 or so clones, nearly 90% found once; its top ten account for over 9%. General observations from the study: The tendency of first-cohort TCR clusters to co-occur in the roughly 110 validation repertoires was identified by a subsequent analysis.

The sequenced material came from PBMCs. The TCR was taken from a woman under 30 in good health and CMV-seropositive. This sequence joins TRBV5-8 and TRBJ1-1; D gene unclear. The CDR3 spells CASSLEAGMNTEAFF. The CDR3 DNA reads as TGTGCCAGCAGCTTGGAAGCAGGAATGAACACTGAAGCTTTCTTT.